One sample yielded the 5 T cell receptor beta chains listed below, sequenced in a study of OX40 agonist ivuxolimab in advanced cancers. The protocol was immunoSEQ multiplex PCR, while the TCRdb copy is restricted to in-frame clones and leaves out a portion. The sample has 69,000 or so clones, about 85% seen once; the top ten hold 0.5% to 0.55%. The source material was CD4+ or CD8+ T cells sorted from blood, sampled in a trial of the OX40 agonist ivuxolimab. Source of these receptors: an adult with an advanced solid tumor such as melanoma, head and neck, liver or kidney cancer.

V gene TRBV14 combines with J gene TRBJ2-7; 7 bases map to TRBD1. The CDR3 is 15 amino acids. V shed 4 bases, J shed 0 bases, and the junction held 6 bases outside the gene matches. Germline CDR1 SGHDN, CDR2 FVKESK. CDR3 residues: CASSRTGEYSYEQYF. CDR3 sequence (DNA): TGTGCCAGCAGCCGGACAGGCGAATACTCCTACGAGCAGTACTTC.

The V gene is TRBV9, the J gene TRBJ2-1; D gene uncertain. V was pared by 0 bases and J by 6 bases, with 16 bases between. The CDR3 extends over 16 amino acids. Germline CDR1 is SGDLS and CDR2 is YYNGEE. CDR3 region: CASSVDRAFTANEQFF. The CDR3 DNA follows: TGTGCCAGCAGCGTAGATAGGGCTTTCACGGCCAATGAGCAGTTCTTC.

The V and J genes are TRBV5-4 and TRBJ2-3; 10 bases are a match to TRBD1. The V and J ends lost 4 bases and 5 bases, in that order; junction bases with no gene match: 10. Germline values: CDR1 SGHNT, CDR2 YYREEE (reference sequence). There are 16 residues in the CDR3. The CDR3 region has the DNA TGTGCCAGCAGCGAACGACAGGGGGCGGGTGGAGATACGCAGTATTTT. Protein product: CASSERQGAGGDTQYF.

J is TRBJ2-3 and V is TRBV6-5; 8 nucleotides match TRBD1. Germline trimming cut 5 bases from V and 2 bases from J; bases unmatched to any gene: 3. The germline V gene has CDR1 MNHEY and CDR2 SVGAGI. This CDR3 region has 14 residues. The CDR3 DNA sequence: TGTGCCAGCAGTCGGACAGGGCCCACAGATACGCAGTATTTT. Residues: CASSRTGPTDTQYF.

The chain joins TRBV5-1 to TRBJ2-5, with D tentatively TRBD1 (6 bases). Germline CDR1 reads SGHRS; CDR2 reads YFSETQ. The CDR3 runs 16 residues. The ends were cut back, 1 base at V and 1 base at J, with 14 bases in the middle. The CDR3 DNA is TGCGCCAGCAGCTTGTTCACCGGGACACTCCAAGAGACCCAGTACTTC. Protein sequence: CASSLFTGTLQETQYF.